Listed below are T cell receptor beta chains from one sample, sequenced in a study of T cell clones after liver transplantation. The table came from immunoSEQ multiplex PCR; TCRdb's copy has only in-frame clones and leaves some out. Among more than 70,000 clones listed, 70% to 90% were seen once. This material consisted of CD4+ T cells from blood, taken at the 22-month timepoint. Receptor source: a human patient who received a liver transplant. Some T cells may have come from the graft donor. Each CDR3 is given with its conserved first and last residue. A D gene is named only where the DNA matches it firmly. Clone size is shown for a subset of rows, as once, few, many or a class of expanded clone.

abundance,v_gene,d_gene,j_gene,CDR3nt,CDR3aa
NA,TRBV7-3,TRBD2,TRBJ2-3,TGTGCCAGCAGCTTTAGCGGGGGTAGCACAGATACGCAGTATTTT,CASSFSGGSTDTQYF
NA,TRBV6-6,NA,TRBJ1-2,TGTGCCAGCAGTTACCCCGGGATGCAGGGCCTCTACACCTTC,CASSYPGMQGLYTF
NA,TRBV27,TRBD1,TRBJ1-2,TGTGCCAGCAGTTCCAGGGGGCTAGAGGGCTACACCTTC,CASSSRGLEGYTF
NA,TRBV9,NA,TRBJ2-3,TGTGCCAGCAGCGTAGGCGGAGATACGCAGTATTTT,CASSVGGDTQYF
NA,TRBV2,NA,TRBJ2-7,TGTGCCAGCTCCGGGTCTGTCAACTACGAGCAGTACTTC,CASSGSVNYEQYF
NA,TRBV30,NA,TRBJ1-5,TGTGCCTGGAGTCTCCCCGAGGGGCCTCGCAATCAGCCCCAGCATTTT,CAWSLPEGPRNQPQHF
NA,TRBV28,NA,TRBJ1-5,TGTGCCAGCAGTTTAGGGATCGGGAGGGGAGGTAATCAGCCCCAGCATTTT,CASSLGIGRGGNQPQHF
NA,TRBV7-2,NA,TRBJ2-3,TGTGCCAGCAGCTTAGCCGCCACAGGAGCTAGCACAGATACGCAGTATTTT,CASSLAATGASTDTQYF
NA,TRBV5-6,TRBD2,TRBJ2-3,TGTGCCAGCAGGATGAAGGGAGGGCCCCCTACAGATACGCAGTATTTT,CASRMKGGPPTDTQYF
NA,TRBV7-2,NA,TRBJ2-3,TGTGCCAGCAGCCTAGTATCTAGCACAGATACGCAGTATTTT,CASSLVSSTDTQYF
once,TRBV4-2,NA,TRBJ2-3,TGTGCCAGCAGCCAAGCGGGGGAGCGAGGTACGCAGTATTTT,CASSQAGERGTQYF
NA,TRBV29-1,NA,TRBJ2-2,TGCAGCGTGGGGAACACCGGGGAGCTGTTTTTT,CSVGNTGELFF
NA,TRBV7-2,TRBD1,TRBJ2-7,TGTGCCAGCAGCGCTCCCGGGACAGGGGTCTACGAGCAGTACTTC,CASSAPGTGVYEQYF
NA,TRBV12-5,NA,TRBJ1-3,TGTGCTAGTGGCCGAGGGGGAAAGGGTGGAAACACCATATATTTT,CASGRGGKGGNTIYF
NA,TRBV5-1,TRBD1,TRBJ1-1,TGCGCCAGCAGCCCCCGGGACAGGGCAGTGTACACTGAAGCTTTCTTT,CASSPRDRAVYTEAFF
NA,TRBV19,TRBD2,TRBJ2-1,TGTGCCAGTAGTATTGGGCGGGGGGGTAATCATGAGCAGTTCTTC,CASSIGRGGNHEQFF
NA,TRBV5-6,NA,TRBJ2-5,TGTGCCAGCAGCTTGCCCCAGGGGAGGGAGACCCAGTACTTC,CASSLPQGRETQYF
NA,TRBV5-1,TRBD1,TRBJ2-6,TGCGCCAGCAGCTGGACAGGGGGGGGTGGGGCCAACGTCCTGACTTTC,CASSWTGGGGANVLTF
once,TRBV5-6,NA,TRBJ1-1,TGTGCCAGCAGCTTGAGTTTCCTCCCTGATGCTTTCTTT,CASSLSFLPDAFF
NA,TRBV14,TRBD2,TRBJ2-7,TGTGCCAGCAGCCAACGAATTACGGGACTAGCCGCTTACGAGCAGTACTTC,CASSQRITGLAAYEQYF
NA,TRBV4-3,NA,TRBJ1-2,TGCGCCAGCAGCCAAGGTCGTCAGGGGCAGAACTACTATGGCTACACCTTC,CASSQGRQGQNYYGYTF
NA,TRBV9,NA,TRBJ2-3,TGTGCCAGCAGCGCCCGCCAGGTCGCCACAGATACGCAGTATTTT,CASSARQVATDTQYF
NA,TRBV5-4,NA,TRBJ2-1,TGTGCCAGCAGCGTCGGGGCCCCCACCGGCTACAATGAGCAGTTCTTC,CASSVGAPTGYNEQFF
NA,TRBV5-1,NA,TRBJ1-1,TGCGCCAGCAGCTTGTGGGGAGGGGACGGCACTGAAGCTTTCTTT,CASSLWGGDGTEAFF
NA,TRBV5-6,TRBD2,TRBJ2-7,TGTGCCAGCAACCTACCCGCTAGCGGGATATACGAGCAGTACTTC,CASNLPASGIYEQYF
NA,TRBV5-1,NA,TRBJ2-3,TGCGCCAGCAGCTTTATTTACGGCCGGATTGCGGGCACAGATACGCAGTATTTT,CASSFIYGRIAGTDTQYF
NA,TRBV27,NA,TRBJ2-3,TGTGCCAGCAGGACGTCAGAGGATACGCAGTATTTT,CASRTSEDTQYF
medium-sized,TRBV7-2,NA,TRBJ1-5,TGTGCCAGCAGCCCTCTGAACCCGGGACGGGCGGGGCCCCAGCATTTT,CASSPLNPGRAGPQHF
NA,TRBV10-3,NA,TRBJ1-5,TGTGCCATCAGTGAGTCGATGGGGGAGGATCAGCCCCAGCATTTT,CAISESMGEDQPQHF
NA,TRBV9,TRBD1,TRBJ1-2,TGTGCCAGCAGCCTCTCCGGGACAGGGACCTCTAACTATGGCTACACCTTC,CASSLSGTGTSNYGYTF
NA,TRBV18,NA,TRBJ2-3,TGTGCCAGCTCACCACCGGTTGACCCCAGGAGAGATACGCAGTATTTT,CASSPPVDPRRDTQYF
NA,TRBV6-6,TRBD1,TRBJ1-1,TGTGCCAGCAGGTGGGACAGAAGGAACACTGAAGCTTTCTTT,CASRWDRRNTEAFF
NA,TRBV11-3,TRBD2,TRBJ2-1,TGTGCCAGCAGCCCGACGGCGGGAGAGGGTGAGCAGTTCTTC,CASSPTAGEGEQFF
NA,TRBV6-5,TRBD2,TRBJ2-7,TGTGCCAGCAGGGGGGGGGACTCCTACGAGCAGTACTTC,CASRGGDSYEQYF
NA,TRBV2,NA,TRBJ2-1,TGTGCCAGCAGTGACGGTCAGGGAACGCATGAGCAGTTCTTC,CASSDGQGTHEQFF
NA,TRBV2,TRBD1,TRBJ1-1,TGTGCCAGCAGGGACAGGTGGGGGAACACTGAAGCTTTCTTT,CASRDRWGNTEAFF
NA,TRBV28,NA,TRBJ1-1,TGTGCCAGCAGTTTAGGCGGGGGAGGAATGAACACTGAAGCTTTCTTT,CASSLGGGGMNTEAFF
NA,TRBV11-2,TRBD1,TRBJ2-2,TGTGCCAGCAGCTTTGGCGGGACAGGATTGAACACCGGGGAGCTGTTTTTT,CASSFGGTGLNTGELFF
NA,TRBV4-3,NA,TRBJ2-3,TGCGCCAGCAGCCAAGGCTCGGGGGGCAGCACAGATACGCAGTATTTT,CASSQGSGGSTDTQYF
NA,TRBV11-2,TRBD2,TRBJ2-7,TGTGCCAGCAGCTTCGCGGGAGGGCTTTCGGGCGAGCAGTACTTC,CASSFAGGLSGEQYF
NA,TRBV9,NA,TRBJ2-2,TGTGCCAGCAGCGTAGCTATGGAAGGGGAGCTGTTTTTT,CASSVAMEGELFF
NA,TRBV28,TRBD2,TRBJ2-3,TGTGCCAGCAGTTTTCGCGGGAGTACAGATACGCAGTATTTT,CASSFRGSTDTQYF
NA,TRBV27,TRBD2,TRBJ2-1,TGTGCCAGCCGAAAAGCGGGAGGCCCGGACAATGAGCAGTTCTTC,CASRKAGGPDNEQFF
NA,TRBV7-8,TRBD2,TRBJ2-3,TGTGCCAGCAGTATACGACCTGGAAAAGGGACTAGCGGAAGTACAGATACGCAGTATTTT,CASSIRPGKGTSGSTDTQYF
NA,TRBV7-6,TRBD1,TRBJ1-4,TGTGCCAGCAGCATTTCACAGGGGGCGGGTGAAAAACTGTTTTTT,CASSISQGAGEKLFF
NA,TRBV4-1,TRBD1,TRBJ2-7,TGCGCCAGCAGCCAAGAACCCGGGACAGCGCCTCGGGACGAGCAGTACTTC,CASSQEPGTAPRDEQYF
NA,TRBV19,NA,TRBJ2-2,TGTGCCACCAACCCGGGACTCCACGGCGGGGAGCTGTTTTTT,CATNPGLHGGELFF
NA,TRBV28,NA,TRBJ2-7,TGTGCCAGCTCCCTGGGCGGGGCGGGCTACGAGCAGTACTTC,CASSLGGAGYEQYF
NA,TRBV5-1,TRBD1,TRBJ1-1,TGCGCCAGCAGCCTTCACAGGGGACTGAACACTGAAGCTTTCTTT,CASSLHRGLNTEAFF
NA,TRBV21-1,NA,TRBJ1-2,TGTGCCAGCAGCAATTTTTGGCCTTTGCCAGGGTGGTACTATGGCTACACCTTC,CASSNFWPLPGWYYGYTF